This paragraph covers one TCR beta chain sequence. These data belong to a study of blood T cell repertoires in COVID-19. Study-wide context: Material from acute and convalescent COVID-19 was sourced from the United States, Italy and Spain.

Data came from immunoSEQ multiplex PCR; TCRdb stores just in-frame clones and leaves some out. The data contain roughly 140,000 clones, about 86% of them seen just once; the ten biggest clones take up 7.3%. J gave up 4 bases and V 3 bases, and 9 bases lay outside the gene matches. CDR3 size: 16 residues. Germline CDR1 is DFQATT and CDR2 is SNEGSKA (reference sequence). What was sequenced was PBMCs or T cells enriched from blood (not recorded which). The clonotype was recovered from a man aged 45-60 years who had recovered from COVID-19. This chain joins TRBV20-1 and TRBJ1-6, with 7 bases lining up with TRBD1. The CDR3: CSASSIGTEYNSPLHF. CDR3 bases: TGCAGTGCTAGTTCTATCGGGACAGAATATAATTCACCCCTCCACTTT.